The next 31 T cell receptor beta chains were all read from a single sample in a study of blood T cell repertoires in COVID-19. Libraries were prepared by immunoSEQ multiplex PCR; TCRdb keeps only in-frame clonotypes and omits some of them. The top ten hold roughly 8% of the sample, which has roughly 26,000 clones, around 65% seen once. The sample consisted of peripheral blood. Source of these receptors: a man aged 55 to 69 with active or convalescent COVID-19.

The V and J genes are TRBV5-1 and TRBJ2-7, with a possible D match to TRBD2 (5 bases). This CDR3 has 12 amino acids. Trimming pared 4 bases from V and 1 base from J, leaving 6 bases between. Germline values: CDR1 SGHRS, CDR2 YFSETQ. The CDR3 coding sequence is TGCGCCAGCAGCGGGGAGTCCTACGAGCAGTACTTC. Translated, it gives CASSGESYEQYF.

The chain employs TRBV7-9 and TRBJ1-5, with 8 positions matching TRBD1. V lost 7 bases to trimming and J lost 5 bases; unmatched junction nucleotides: 1. The germline V gene has CDR1 SEHNR and CDR2 FQNEAQ (reference sequence). This CDR3 has 12 amino acids. For the CDR3, the DNA is TGTGCCAGCAACAGGGGGGATCAGCCCCAGCATTTT. Translation gives CASNRGDQPQHF.

The rearrangement links TRBV5-4 to TRBJ2-3; 13 positions agree with TRBD2. The CDR3 runs 18 residues. CDR1 is SGHNT and CDR2 is YYREEE in the germline V gene (reference sequence). Trimming at V came to 4 bases and at J to 4 bases, leaving 12 bases not matched to a gene. The CDR3 bases are TGTGCCAGCAGCCCCCGGAGACTAGCGGGAGGTAGGGCAGATACGCAGTATTTT. Translated: CASSPRRLAGGRADTQYF.

The CDR3 is CASSRGETQYF. As DNA, the CDR3 is TGTGCCAGCAGCCGAGGGGAGACCCAGTACTTC. The chain links TRBV5-8 to TRBJ2-5; D perhaps matches TRBD2 (5 bases). CDR1 SGHTS and CDR2 YDEGEE come from the germline V gene. Trimming stripped 4 bases from V and 5 bases from J, with 6 bases between. This CDR3 is built from 11 residues.

This rearrangement joins TRBV7-9 to TRBJ1-1, with D possibly being TRBD1 (6 bases). The germline gives CDR1 SEHNR, CDR2 FQNEAQ (reference sequence). Trimming took 4 bases from V and 3 from J, leaving 9 bases between them. This CDR3 contains 13 residues. The CDR3 sequence is CASSSSGDTEAFF. The CDR3 region has the DNA TGTGCCAGCAGCTCTTCAGGGGACACTGAAGCTTTCTTT.

The rearrangement uses TRBV20-1 and TRBJ1-3, with 8 bases lining up with TRBD1. Germline V gene sequence: CDR1 DFQATT, CDR2 SNEGSKA (reference sequence). CDR3 length: 14 amino acids. The J segment lost 2 bases and the V segment lost 3 bases, leaving 3 bases of the junction unmatched. The CDR3 sequence: CSASTTGAGNTIYF. The CDR3 nucleotides are TGCAGTGCTAGTACGACAGGGGCTGGAAACACCATATATTTT.

The chain couples TRBV4-1 to TRBJ1-4; 7 bases agree with TRBD1. The trim removed 1 base at V and 10 bases at J, leaving 9 bases unmatched. The CDR3 spans 15 residues. Germline loops: CDR1 MGHRA, CDR2 YSYEKL. The CDR3 is CASSQVPGGIGKLFF. The CDR3 nucleotides are TGCGCCAGCAGCCAAGTCCCAGGGGGGATTGGAAAACTGTTTTTT.

The CDR3 spells CASNTAPGFGGELFF. The CDR3 DNA sequence: TGTGCCAGTAATACGGCCCCAGGGTTCGGCGGGGAGCTGTTTTTT. The rearrangement links TRBV19 to TRBJ2-2; D is perhaps TRBD1 (5 bases). Trimming took off 7 bases at V and 7 bases at J, with 19 bases between the two ends. The CDR3 runs 15 residues. Per germline, CDR1 LNHDA and CDR2 SQIVND (reference sequence).

The J gene is TRBJ2-1, the V gene TRBV19; possibly TRBD2 for D (5 bases). The ends were cut back, 3 bases at V and 2 bases at J, with 11 bases in the middle. This CDR3 comprises 15 residues. Germline loops: CDR1 LNHDA, CDR2 SQIVND (reference sequence). As DNA, the CDR3 is TGTGCCAGTAGTATGTCGGGGAGTGCCTACAATGAGCAGTTCTTC. It codes for CASSMSGSAYNEQFF.

The V gene is TRBV5-1, the J gene TRBJ1-5; 9 bases fit TRBD1. CDR1 and CDR2 (germline): SGHRS, YFSETQ. The CDR3 loop spans 17 amino acids. Trimming took 0 bases from V and 1 from J; bases not matched to a gene: 5. As DNA, the CDR3 is TGCGCCAGCAGCTTGGACCCGACAGGGGGAAGCAATCAGCCCCAGCATTTT. It is translated as CASSLDPTGGSNQPQHF.

This chain links TRBV9 with TRBJ1-2, with TRBD1 identical over 7 bases. The CDR3 is 15 residues long. V was pared by 0 bases and J by 5 bases, with 7 bases of the junction left unmatched. Germline V gene data show CDR1 as SGDLS and CDR2 as YYNGEE. CDR3 nucleotides: TGTGCCAGCAGCGTAGGTTCAGGGGGTCAATATGGCTACACCTTC. This gives the protein CASSVGSGGQYGYTF.

V usage is TRBV30 and J usage is TRBJ1-3; D remains unclear. Germline V gene data show CDR1 as GTSNPN and CDR2 as SVGIG (reference sequence). V was trimmed by 4 bases and J by 3 bases, leaving 10 bases between them. CDR3 length: 13 residues. This chain's CDR3 is CAWTDNDGNTIYF. In DNA, the CDR3 is TGTGCCTGGACAGATAACGATGGAAACACCATATATTTT. Looking up the rest from reference TRBV30 and TRBJ1-3 gives the full variable domain: SQTIHQWPATLVQPVGSPLSLECTVEGTSNPNLYWYRQAAGRGLQLLFYSVGIGQISSEVPQNLSASRPQDRQFILSSKKLLLSDSGFYLCAWTDNDGNTIYFGEGSWLTVV.

This chain links TRBV28 with TRBJ1-2; no firm D call. The V end was cut by 2 bases, the J end by 4 bases, with 5 bases between. The germline V gene has CDR1 MDHEN and CDR2 SYDVKM. CDR3 length: 12 amino acids. CDR3 in DNA: TGTGCCAGCAGTTTAATAGCCTATGGCTACACCTTC. Translating gives CASSLIAYGYTF.

V is TRBV11-3 and J is TRBJ2-4; D might be TRBD2 (7 bases). Germline CDR1 reads SGHNT; CDR2 reads YENEEA. V gave up 1 base and J gave up 4 bases, with 11 bases separating them. The CDR3 consists of 15 residues. The chain's CDR3 is CASSLGGGQKNIQYF. The DNA of the CDR3 is TGTGCCAGCAGCTTAGGGGGGGGACAAAAAAACATTCAGTACTTC.

This clone has more than one count but fewer than ten. The chain combines TRBV12-1 with TRBJ1-1. TRBV12-1 represents a pseudogene. The CDR3 has 14 residues. CDR3 coding DNA: TGTGCCAGCAGCCCCCTTAGGAGGAACACTGAAGCTTTCTTT. It codes for CASSPLRRNTEAFF.

The J gene is TRBJ1-2, the V gene TRBV18, with D perhaps matching TRBD1 (5 bases). The CDR3 length is 16 residues. CDR1 is KGHSH, CDR2 LQKENI, per germline. V was clipped by 3 bases and J by 6 bases, with 20 bases between them. For the CDR3, the DNA is TGTGCCAGCTCACCTACGAGGCCAGGGACTACCGATGGCTACACCTTC. Protein product: CASSPTRPGTTDGYTF.

Worth noting for this clone: A read error is possible here, since a much larger clone lies one base away. The sample carries other DNA sequences with the same CDR3. The V gene is TRBV14, the J gene TRBJ2-5, with TRBD1 matching 7 bases. There are 19 residues in the CDR3. Germline V gene data show CDR1 as SGHDN and CDR2 as FVKESK. Losses at the gene ends were 3 bases for V and 2 bases for J; bases not matched to a gene: 18. CDR3 nucleotides: TGTGCCAGCAGCCACCGAGCTCAAGCCAGGACAGGCCTTCAAGAGACCCAGTACTTC. Encoded protein: CASSHRAQARTGLQETQYF.

The CDR3 nucleotides are TGTGCCTGTACTCACCTGGGAGGTAGCAATCAGCCCCAGCATTTT. Translation: CACTHLGGSNQPQHF. The rearrangement uses TRBV30 and TRBJ1-5, with no clear D. CDR1 is GTSNPN and CDR2 is SVGIG in the germline V gene (reference sequence). The CDR3 is 15 residues long. V lost 6 bases, J lost 0 bases, and 15 bases lay in between. The whole variable domain, filled in from reference TRBV30 and TRBJ1-5, reads SQTIHQWPATLVQPVGSPLSLECTVEGTSNPNLYWYRQAAGRGLQLLFYSVGIGQISSEVPQNLSASRPQDRQFILSSKKLLLSDSGFYLCACTHLGGSNQPQHFGDGTRLSIL.

This clone was counted a few times. The chain couples TRBV3-1 (or the pseudogene TRBV3-2) to TRBJ2-5; 8 nucleotides line up with TRBD2. The CDR3 covers 18 residues. V gave up 2 bases and J gave up 0 bases; unmatched junction bases: 11. CDR1 and CDR2 (germline): LGHDT, YNNKEL (reference sequence). The CDR3 region is CASSQTSPVLADQETQYF. CDR3 sequence (DNA): TGTGCCAGCAGCCAAACCAGTCCGGTACTAGCGGACCAAGAGACCCAGTACTTC.

This CDR3 reads CASSPPTGGAWEQYF. CDR3 nucleotide sequence: TGTGCCAGCTCACCACCGACAGGGGGCGCGTGGGAGCAGTACTTC. This chain connects TRBV18 to TRBJ2-7, with 10 bases lining up with TRBD1. The V and J ends lost 0 bases and 7 bases, in that order; junction bases with no gene match: 6. The germline CDR1 and CDR2 sequences are KGHSH and LQKENI. This CDR3 has 15 amino acids.

This rearrangement joins TRBV7-9 to TRBJ1-6; D unclear. This CDR3 has 15 residues. The V and J ends lost 4 bases and 3 bases respectively, with 10 bases between them. Germline V gene lookup returns CDR1 SEHNR and CDR2 FQNEAQ (reference sequence). CDR3 region: CASSSTRGYNSPLHF. In DNA form, the CDR3 reads TGTGCCAGCAGCTCAACCCGGGGCTATAATTCACCCCTCCACTTT.

The chain combines TRBV12-3 or TRBV12-4 with TRBJ2-5, with a weak D call TRBD1 (6 bases). V shed 6 bases and J shed 5 bases, with 10 bases lying between them. The CDR3 sequence is 12 residues long. The CDR3 region is CASRGAGETQYF. The CDR3 nucleotides read TGTGCCAGCAGGGGGGCAGGGGAGACCCAGTACTTC.

The V and J genes are TRBV7-3 and TRBJ1-1; D gene unclear. Trimming removed 1 base from V and 0 bases from J, with 9 bases in between. The CDR3 is 15 residues long. The germline CDR1 and CDR2 sequences are SGHTA and FQGTGA. CDR3 sequence (DNA): TGTGCCAGCAGCTTAAGTGGCAAAATGAACACTGAAGCTTTCTTT. As protein: CASSLSGKMNTEAFF. The full variable domain, its missing parts supplied by reference TRBV7-3 and TRBJ1-1, is GAGVSQTPSNKVTEKGKYVELRCDPISGHTALYWYRQSLGQGPEFLIYFQGTGAADDSGLPNDRFFAVRPEGSVSTLKIQRTERGDSAVYLCASSLSGKMNTEAFFGQGTRLTVV.

The rearrangement joins TRBV6-5 to TRBJ1-5; TRBD1 aligns across 8 bases. Germline assignment: CDR1 MNHEY and CDR2 SVGAGI. CDR3 size: 14 residues. After removal of 6 bases from V and 6 bases from J, the junction contained 7 bases not matched to a gene. CDR3 in amino acids: CASSRTGGGQPQHF. The DNA for the CDR3 is TGTGCCAGCAGCCGAACAGGGGGTGGTCAGCCCCAGCATTTT.

This chain connects TRBV3-1 (or the pseudogene TRBV3-2) to TRBJ2-4; 7 bases line up with TRBD1. This CDR3 region has 15 residues. V was clipped by 1 base and J by 7 bases; unmatched bases: 7. Germline CDR1 LGHDT, CDR2 YNNKEL (reference sequence). CDR3 sequence (DNA): TGTGCCAGCAGCCAAGTAGAGGGGGCGCGGAACATTCAGTACTTC. Protein product: CASSQVEGARNIQYF.

The chain recombines TRBV5-4 with TRBJ2-1; 7 nucleotides line up with TRBD2. The germline CDR1 and CDR2 sequences are SGHNT and YYREEE (reference sequence). The CDR3 length is 14 residues. V gave up 4 bases and J gave up 5 bases; unmatched junction bases: 6. CDR3 DNA sequence: TGTGCCAGCAGCAACCCGGGACTAAACAATGAGCAGTTCTTC. Protein: CASSNPGLNNEQFF.

The chain carries TRBV4-1 and TRBJ1-1, with a tentative D call TRBD1 (5 bases). Germline V CDR1 and CDR2: MGHRA, YSYEKL. The CDR3 totals 16 residues. V was cut by 0 bases and J by 7 bases, with 18 bases left in between. The CDR3 sequence: CASSQEWGEFYGEAFF. DNA of the CDR3: TGCGCCAGCAGCCAAGAATGGGGGGAGTTTTATGGTGAAGCTTTCTTT.

The chain joins TRBV5-4 to TRBJ2-7, with 9 bases fitting TRBD1. Germline values: CDR1 SGHNT, CDR2 YYREEE (reference sequence). V lost 4 bases, J lost 2 bases, and 13 bases stayed unmatched. This CDR3 contains 17 residues. The CDR3, as DNA: TGTGCCAGCAGCGGACAGGGGCTAAGTCTCACTCCCTACGAGCAGTACTTC. Translated, it gives CASSGQGLSLTPYEQYF.

The chain recombines TRBV10-3 with TRBJ1-3; D unclear. Germline V gene lookup returns CDR1 ENHRY and CDR2 SYGVKD. Trimming stripped 3 bases from V and 3 bases from J, with 3 bases between. The CDR3 consists of 12 residues. The CDR3 DNA follows: TGTGCCATCAGTGATAGTGGAAACACCATATATTTT. It encodes CAISDSGNTIYF.

The chain carries TRBV6-5 and TRBJ2-2; D uncertain. There are 16 residues in the CDR3. Trimming removed 2 bases at V and 5 bases at J, with 15 bases between. CDR1 and CDR2 (germline): MNHEY, SVGAGI. This CDR3 is CASSYDGGSKTGELFF. The CDR3 nucleotides are TGTGCCAGCAGTTACGACGGTGGTAGCAAAACCGGGGAGCTGTTTTTT.

The genes are TRBV5-5 and TRBJ2-7; 9 nucleotides line up with TRBD1. The CDR3 consists of 16 residues. Germline CDR1 SGHKS, CDR2 YYEKEE (reference sequence). V lost 4 bases, J lost 1 base, and 9 bases stayed unmatched. The CDR3 here is CASSTGQGHGSYEQYF. CDR3 in DNA: TGTGCCAGCAGCACTGGACAGGGGCACGGATCCTACGAGCAGTACTTC.